The subject of this entry is one TCR beta chain. This entry comes from a study of CD8 T cells in Susac syndrome. TCR beta sequencing was performed on blood CD8+ and CD4+ T cells. The diagnostic criteria for definite or probable disease, as recently defined, were met by the patients with Susac syndrome. The CDR3 is made up of 14 amino acids. J was trimmed by 2 bases and V by 6 bases; bases with no gene match: 4. CDR1 MDHEN and CDR2 SYDVKM come from the germline V gene. cDNA came from approximately 0.5 to 1 ug RNA primed by random hexamers. Amplification of TCR beta CDR3 by immunoSEQ multiplex PCR spanned 54 Vbeta and 13 Jbeta. TCRdb ran MiXCR on the immunoSEQ multiplex PCR reads and lists one entry per CDR3 protein. This sample yields 150,000 to 200,000 distinct CDR3 sequences, of which over 75% are seen a single time; 0.075% to 0.095% belongs to the top ten.

This chain joins TRBV28 and TRBJ2-3, with TRBD2 identical over 8 bases. The sequencing sample was made of CD4+ T cells from PBMCs. This clonotype was sampled from a human donor with Susac syndrome. CDR3 sequence: CASRTSGVTDTQYF. In DNA, the CDR3 is TGTGCCAGCAGAACTAGCGGAGTCACAGATACGCAGTATTTT.